Listed here is a single T cell receptor beta chain. What it binds is not known. Both 60 Vbeta primers and 13 Jbeta primers went into the PCR. TCRdb's copy holds only in-frame clones and misses some; the assay was immunoSEQ multiplex PCR. The table records some 130,000 clones, around 77% of them present only once. These data originate in a study of cytomegalovirus exposure and HLA in healthy donors. As for the study in general: HLA-typed donors were the source of approximately 80 million unique TCRs, which an early data release held.

Study-wide results and limits: Specificity of a few CMV-associated chains for CMV antigens was verified in vitro. TCR beta V- and J-gene trimming, according to a later analysis, was linked to a missense DCLRE1C variant. Associated with cytomegalovirus, according to the listing, were 150 to 200 TCR beta chains.

The sequencing input was PBMCs. The source of this sequence is a man aged 30 to 45 in good health and CMV-seronegative.

The CDR3 is CASRTMGQGTHEQYF. The CDR3 DNA is TGCGCCAGCAGGACGATGGGACAGGGGACCCACGAGCAGTACTTC. The chain combines TRBV10-2 with TRBJ2-7; TRBD1 matches 10 bases. V was clipped by 6 bases and J by 5 bases; unmatched bases: 10. Germline loops: CDR1 WSHSY, CDR2 SAAADI. This CDR3 is built from 15 residues.